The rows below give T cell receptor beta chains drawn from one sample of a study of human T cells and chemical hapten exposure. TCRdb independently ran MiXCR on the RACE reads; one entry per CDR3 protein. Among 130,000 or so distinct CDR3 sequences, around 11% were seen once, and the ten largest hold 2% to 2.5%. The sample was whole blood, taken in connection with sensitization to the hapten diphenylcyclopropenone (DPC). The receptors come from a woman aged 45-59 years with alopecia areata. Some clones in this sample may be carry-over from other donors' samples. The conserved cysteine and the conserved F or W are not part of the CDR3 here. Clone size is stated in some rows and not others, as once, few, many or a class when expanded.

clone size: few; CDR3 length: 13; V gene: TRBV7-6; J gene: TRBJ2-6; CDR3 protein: AITGGPSGANVLT
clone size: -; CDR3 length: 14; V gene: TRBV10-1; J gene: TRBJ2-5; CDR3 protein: ASSESTYSGRETQY
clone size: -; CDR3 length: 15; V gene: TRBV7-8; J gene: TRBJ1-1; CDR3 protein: ASSLNSPGGADTEAF
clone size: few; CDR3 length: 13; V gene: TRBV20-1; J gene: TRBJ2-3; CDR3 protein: SARGGLAGPDTQY
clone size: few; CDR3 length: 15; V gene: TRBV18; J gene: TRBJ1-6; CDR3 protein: ASSPGQGASYNSPLH
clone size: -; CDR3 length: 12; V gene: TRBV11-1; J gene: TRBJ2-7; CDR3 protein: ASSFRDRGYEQY
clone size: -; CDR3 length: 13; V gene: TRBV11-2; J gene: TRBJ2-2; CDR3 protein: ASSLGRPIVGELF
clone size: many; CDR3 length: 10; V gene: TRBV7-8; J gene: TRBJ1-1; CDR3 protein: ASSPSGTGAF
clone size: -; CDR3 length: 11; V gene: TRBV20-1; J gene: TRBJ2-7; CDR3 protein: SAPGGSSYEQY
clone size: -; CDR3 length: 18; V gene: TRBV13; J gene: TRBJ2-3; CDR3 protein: ASSPQWGLAGVRNTDTQY
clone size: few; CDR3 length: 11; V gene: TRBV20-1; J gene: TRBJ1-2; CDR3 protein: SASERGNYGYT
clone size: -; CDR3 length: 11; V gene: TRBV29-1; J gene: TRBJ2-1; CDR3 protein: SAIMRDYNEQF
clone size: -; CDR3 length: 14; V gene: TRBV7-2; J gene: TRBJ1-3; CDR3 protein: ASSPDGASSGNTIY
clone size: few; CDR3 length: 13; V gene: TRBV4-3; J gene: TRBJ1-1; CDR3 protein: ASSQSPTCNTEAF
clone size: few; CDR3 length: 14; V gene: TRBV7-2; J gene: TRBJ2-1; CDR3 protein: ASSFARAALADEQF
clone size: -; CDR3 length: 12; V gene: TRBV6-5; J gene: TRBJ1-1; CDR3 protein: ASREWDRGDEAF
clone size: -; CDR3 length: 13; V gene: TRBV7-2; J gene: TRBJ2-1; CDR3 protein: ASSHSGDSYNEQF
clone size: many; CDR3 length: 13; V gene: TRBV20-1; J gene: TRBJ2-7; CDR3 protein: SARDLASGSYEQY
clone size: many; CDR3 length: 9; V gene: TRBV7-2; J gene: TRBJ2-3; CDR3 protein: ASSLVLTQY
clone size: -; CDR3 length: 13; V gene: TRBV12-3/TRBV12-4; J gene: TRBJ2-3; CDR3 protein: ASRPDRGFGDTQY
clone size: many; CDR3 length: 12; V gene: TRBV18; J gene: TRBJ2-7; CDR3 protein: ASSPGLAGDEQY
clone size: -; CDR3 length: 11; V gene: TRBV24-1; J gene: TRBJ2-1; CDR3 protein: ATSDEGYNEQF
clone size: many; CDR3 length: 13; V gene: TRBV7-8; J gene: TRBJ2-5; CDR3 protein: ASSSLGLGGETQY
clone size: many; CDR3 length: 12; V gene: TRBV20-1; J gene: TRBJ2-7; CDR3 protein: SARDFMSSYEQY
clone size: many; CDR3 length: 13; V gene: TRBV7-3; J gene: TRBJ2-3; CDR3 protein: ASSLTAGYTDTQY
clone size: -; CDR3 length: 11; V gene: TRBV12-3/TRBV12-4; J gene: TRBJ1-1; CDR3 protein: ASSLVGHTEAF
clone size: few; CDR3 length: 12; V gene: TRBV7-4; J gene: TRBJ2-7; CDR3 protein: ASSLEPLWDEQY
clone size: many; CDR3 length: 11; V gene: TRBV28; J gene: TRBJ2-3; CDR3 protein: ASSSRAGNTQY
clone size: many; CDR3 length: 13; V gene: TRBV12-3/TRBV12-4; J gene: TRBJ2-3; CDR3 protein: ARFSVEPSTDTQY
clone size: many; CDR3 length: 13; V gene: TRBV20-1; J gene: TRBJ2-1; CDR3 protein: SADTGTSVLNEQF
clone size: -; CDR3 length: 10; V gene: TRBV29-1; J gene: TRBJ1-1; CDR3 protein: SSGRGNTEAF
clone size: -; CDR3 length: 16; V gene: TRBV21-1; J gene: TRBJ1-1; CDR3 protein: ASSKRYRGPIMNTEAF
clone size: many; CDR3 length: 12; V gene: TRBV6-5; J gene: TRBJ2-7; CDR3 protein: ASSYSPGVYEQY
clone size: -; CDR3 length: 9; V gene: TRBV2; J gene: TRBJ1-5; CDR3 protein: ASSDSQPQH
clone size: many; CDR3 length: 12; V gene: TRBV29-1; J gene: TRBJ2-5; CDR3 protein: SVDRGRGPETQY
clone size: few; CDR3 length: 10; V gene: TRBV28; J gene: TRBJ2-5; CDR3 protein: AIEDEGETQY
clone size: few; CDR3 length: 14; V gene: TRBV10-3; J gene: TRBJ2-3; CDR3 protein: AISDWDPRRSDTQY
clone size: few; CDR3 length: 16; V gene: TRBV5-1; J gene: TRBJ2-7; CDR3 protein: ASSRGGALLAASYEQY
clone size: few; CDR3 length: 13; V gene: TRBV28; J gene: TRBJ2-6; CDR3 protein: ASSSGGGGANVLT
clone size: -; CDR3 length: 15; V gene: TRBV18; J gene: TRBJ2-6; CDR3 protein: ASSPFQGTSGANVLT
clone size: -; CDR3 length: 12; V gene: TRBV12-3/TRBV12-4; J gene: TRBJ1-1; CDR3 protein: ASSLELTNTEAF
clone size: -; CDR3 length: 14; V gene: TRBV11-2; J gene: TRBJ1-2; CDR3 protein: ASSLPADSVNYGYT
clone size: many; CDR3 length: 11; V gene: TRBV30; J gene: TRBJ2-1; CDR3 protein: AWSEEGHGEQF
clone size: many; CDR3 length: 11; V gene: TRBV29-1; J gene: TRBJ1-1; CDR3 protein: SVEEQGGTEAF
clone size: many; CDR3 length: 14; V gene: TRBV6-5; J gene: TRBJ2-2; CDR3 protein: ASSVDAGILGGELF
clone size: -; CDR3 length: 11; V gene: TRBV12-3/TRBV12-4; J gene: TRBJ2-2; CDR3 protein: ASRRQNTGELF
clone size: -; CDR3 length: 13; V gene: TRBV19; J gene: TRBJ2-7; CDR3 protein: ASSDRRGGADEQY
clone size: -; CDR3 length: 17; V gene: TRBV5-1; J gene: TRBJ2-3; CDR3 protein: ASSSGLAGGTFSTDTQY